These 29 T cell receptor beta chains originate from one sample sequenced in a study of beta chain features in type 1 diabetes. Expressed TCRB transcripts were sequenced after all isolated RNA was converted to cDNA. Sequencing was performed with immunoSEQ multiplex PCR; in TCRdb, only in-frame clones are kept and a portion is missing. The repertoire consists of roughly 120,000 clones, with about 40% occurring once and the leading ten covering about 0.07%. The material sequenced was stem cell memory CD4+ T cells from blood. The receptors originated from a woman aged 18-30 years in good health.

The chain employs TRBV27 and TRBJ2-7, with 13 bases lining up with TRBD2. There are 15 residues in the CDR3. Trimming took 4 bases from V and 6 from J; bases not matched to a gene: 6. Germline CDR1 is MNHEY and CDR2 is SMNVEV (reference sequence). CDR3 amino acids: CASSCGLAGVCEQYF. The CDR3 coding sequence is TGTGCCAGCAGTTGTGGACTAGCGGGAGTATGCGAGCAGTACTTC.

The chain recombines TRBV5-6 with TRBJ2-3; TRBD2 is a possible D gene (6 bases). The germline V gene encodes CDR1 SGHDT and CDR2 YYEEEE. V lost 2 bases and J lost 12, with 10 bases in between. The CDR3 covers 11 residues. For the CDR3, the DNA is TGTGCCAGCAGCTTAGGGGACTTACAGTATTTT. This translates into CASSLGDLQYF. Full variable domain (remainder filled in from reference TRBV5-6 and TRBJ2-3): DAGVTQSPTHLIKTRGQQVTLRCSPKSGHDTVSWYQQALGQGPQFIFQYYEEEERQRGNFPDRFSGHQFPNYSSELNVNALLLGDSALYLCASSLGDLQYFGPGTRLTVL.

The rearrangement uses TRBV6-1 and TRBJ1-2; TRBD1 might be the D (6 bases). Germline assignment: CDR1 MNHNS and CDR2 SASEGT. V lost 4 bases and J 5 bases, leaving 17 bases between the germline ends. This CDR3 has 15 amino acids. The CDR3 bases are TGTGCCAGCAGTGGCCGCCAGGGTGGACAGTATGGCTACACCTTC. It codes for CASSGRQGGQYGYTF.

This clone was counted only a few times. The chain employs TRBV11-2 and TRBJ2-1; maybe TRBD2 (6 bases). The CDR3 contains 15 residues. V was shortened by 5 bases and J by 10 bases, with 21 bases between the two germline ends. Germline CDR1 and CDR2: SGHAT and FQNNGV. Here the CDR3 reads CASSPQGRRAGEQFF. The DNA for the CDR3 is TGTGCCAGCAGCCCCCAGGGCAGGAGGGCCGGGGAGCAGTTCTTC.

The rearrangement uses TRBV2 and TRBJ2-7, with D perhaps TRBD2 (6 bases). V dropped 6 bases and J dropped 3 bases, with 9 bases sitting between them. The CDR3 runs to 12 residues. Germline values: CDR1 SNHLY, CDR2 FYNNEI. The CDR3 region has the DNA TGTGCCAGCAGGCGGGACCACTACGAGCAGTACTTC. Residues: CASRRDHYEQYF.

The chain carries TRBV4-1 and TRBJ2-5; D call uncertain. The J call may be faulty, since TRBJ2-7 better matches the DNA end. The CDR3 totals 16 residues. Per the germline V gene, CDR1 is MGHRA and CDR2 is YSYEKL. The CDR3: CASSQEPAPRSYEQYF. CDR3 nucleotides: TGCGCCAGCAGCCAAGAACCCGCCCCGAGGTCCTACGAGCAGTACTTC.

This clone has a handful of counts. J is TRBJ1-5 and V is TRBV29-1, with 7 nucleotides matching TRBD1. V dropped 5 bases and J dropped 7; count of bases not matched to a gene: 5. This CDR3 region has 12 residues. Germline V CDR1 and CDR2: SQVTM, ANQGSEA. The CDR3 loop is CSVRTGGQPQHF. CDR3 nucleotides: TGCAGCGTTCGGACAGGCGGCCAGCCCCAGCATTTT. The entire variable domain, with the rest obtained from reference TRBV29-1 and TRBJ1-5, is as follows: SAVISQKPSRDICQRGTSLTIQCQVDSQVTMMFWYRQQPGQSLTLIATANQGSEATYESGFVIDKFPISRPNLTFSTLTVSNMSPEDSSIYLCSVRTGGQPQHFGDGTRLSIL.

CDR3 sequence (DNA): TGTGCCAGCAGCGCCCGACCCCCGGGACTAGCGGGCGAGCAGTACTTC. Translating it yields CASSARPPGLAGEQYF. The V gene is TRBV9, the J gene TRBJ2-7, with 12 bases that match TRBD2. The CDR3 covers 16 residues. Germline trimming cut 3 bases from V and 6 bases from J; bases unmatched to any gene: 10. The germline V gene has CDR1 SGDLS and CDR2 YYNGEE.

The V and J genes are TRBV6-6 and TRBJ2-5; D may be TRBD2 (6 bases). The CDR3 spans 16 residues. Trimming cost V 7 bases and J 2 bases, with 20 bases left between them. In germline, CDR1 is MNHNY, CDR2 SVGAGI (reference sequence). The DNA of the CDR3 is TGTGCCAGCAAGTTTCGCGTTAGGAGGGGTCAAGAGACCCAGTACTTC. Its translation is CASKFRVRRGQETQYF.

This chain uses TRBV30 with TRBJ2-1, with 15 nucleotides matching TRBD2. The CDR3 covers 19 residues. Germline lookup yields CDR1 GTSNPN and CDR2 SVGIG (reference sequence). Trimming at V came to 0 bases and at J to 6 bases, leaving 12 bases not matched to a gene. In DNA form, the CDR3 reads TGTGCCTGGAGTGTAATGGGACTAGCGGGAGGAGGGAGGGTCAATGAGCAGTTCTTC. Translation: CAWSVMGLAGGGRVNEQFF.

This chain uses TRBV5-1 with TRBJ2-6; maybe TRBD1 (6 bases). CDR3 length: 14 residues. The germline gives CDR1 SGHRS, CDR2 YFSETQ. V was trimmed by 4 bases and J by 4 bases, leaving 9 bases between them. CDR3 in amino acids: CASSGGSGANVLTF. CDR3 sequence (DNA): TGCGCCAGCAGCGGGGGCTCCGGGGCCAACGTCCTGACTTTC.

The rearrangement uses TRBV28 and TRBJ1-2; TRBD1 agrees at 8 bases. Trimming at V came to 7 bases and at J to 4 bases, leaving 8 bases not matched to a gene. The CDR3 length is 14 residues. Germline lookup yields CDR1 MDHEN and CDR2 SYDVKM. The CDR3 DNA is TGTGCCAGCATAAGGGACAGGAGATTCTATGGCTACACCTTC. Its translation: CASIRDRRFYGYTF.

This clone was observed a single time. This rearrangement joins TRBV5-4 to TRBJ2-2; 10 bases align to TRBD1. V lost 5 bases to trimming and J lost 1 base; unmatched junction nucleotides: 2. Germline V gene data show CDR1 as SGHNT and CDR2 as YYREEE (reference sequence). This CDR3 is built from 15 residues. Here the CDR3 DNA reads TGTGCCAGCAGTCGGGACAGGGGGAACACCGGGGAGCTGTTTTTT. Residues: CASSRDRGNTGELFF.

The CDR3 nucleotides are TGCAGCGTCTCCACAGGGGGCGCGGGACAGCCCCAGCATTTT. Amino acids: CSVSTGGAGQPQHF. The rearrangement joins TRBV29-1 to TRBJ1-5; 9 bases are shared with TRBD1. The V segment lost 6 bases and the J segment 7 bases; nucleotides outside the gene matches: 10. Germline V lookup: CDR1 SQVTM, CDR2 ANQGSEA. The CDR3 runs 14 residues.

Only a few counts were recorded for this clone. The chain carries TRBV2 and TRBJ2-7, with 9 bases identical to TRBD1. After removal of 4 bases from V and 3 bases from J, the junction contained 4 bases not matched to a gene. The CDR3 is 14 amino acids. Germline CDR1 SNHLY, CDR2 FYNNEI. The CDR3 nucleotides are TGTGCCAGCAGTGGCCGGGACAGGGACTACGAGCAGTACTTC. Translated, it gives CASSGRDRDYEQYF.

This chain joins TRBV28 and TRBJ2-4; D unresolved. Germline CDR1 MDHEN, CDR2 SYDVKM. Trimming pared 1 base from V and 6 bases from J, leaving 7 bases between. There are 13 residues in the CDR3. Written as DNA, the CDR3 is TGTGCCAGCAGTTTATTACAGATAAACATTCAGTACTTC. This codes for CASSLLQINIQYF.

This chain connects TRBV2 to TRBJ2-7, with 8 nucleotides matching TRBD2. The ends lost 7 bases at V and 6 bases at J; junction bases unmatched: 8. This CDR3 is 13 amino acids long. CDR1 is SNHLY, CDR2 FYNNEI, per germline. The CDR3 nucleotides read TGTGCCAGCAACCAGCGGGAGTCGGTCGAGCAGTACTTC. This sequence encodes CASNQRESVEQYF.

The chain joins TRBV11-2 to TRBJ1-3; D is possibly TRBD1 (6 bases). This CDR3 spans 16 amino acids. The V gene's germline CDR1 is SGHAT and CDR2 FQNNGV. Trimming pared 5 bases from V and 0 bases from J, leaving 14 bases between. Here the CDR3 reads CASSPRGPYSGNTIYF. As DNA, the CDR3 is TGTGCCAGCAGCCCCAGGGGCCCGTACTCTGGAAACACCATATATTTT.

The J gene is TRBJ1-5, the V gene TRBV30; D possibly corresponds to TRBD1 (5 bases). V was shortened by 1 base and J by 0 bases, with 13 bases between the two germline ends. CDR1 and CDR2 (germline): GTSNPN, SVGIG (reference sequence). This CDR3 has 16 residues. CDR3 residues: CAWSASPGHSNQPQHF. CDR3 DNA sequence: TGTGCCTGGAGTGCCTCCCCAGGACATAGCAATCAGCCCCAGCATTTT.

This clone was observed a handful of times. The chain is built from TRBV11-2 and TRBJ2-7, with D perhaps TRBD1 (5 bases). The CDR3 runs to 12 residues. Germline V CDR1 and CDR2: SGHAT, FQNNGV. The V gene lost 1 base and the J gene lost 7 bases, with 8 bases spanning the gap. The DNA of the CDR3 is TGTGCCAGCAGCTTAGGAAGGGGTGAGCAGTACTTC. It yields the protein CASSLGRGEQYF.

This clone was observed a handful of times. J is TRBJ2-3 and V is TRBV10-3; 10 bases fit TRBD2. Germline V gives CDR1 ENHRY, CDR2 SYGVKD. The CDR3 has 14 residues. V was pared by 6 bases and J by 4 bases, with 4 bases of the junction left unmatched. The CDR3 loop is CAIRGLASADTQYF. CDR3 nucleotides: TGTGCCATCAGGGGACTAGCGAGTGCAGATACGCAGTATTTT.

This clone was recorded a few times. The chain joins TRBV25-1 to TRBJ1-5, with 7 positions matching TRBD1. After removal of 6 bases from V and 6 bases from J, the junction contained 5 bases not matched to a gene. Germline CDR1 and CDR2: MGHDK and SYGVNS. This CDR3 contains 13 residues. DNA of the CDR3: TGTGCCAGCAGCGGACAGGCGGGTCAGCCCCAGCATTTT. It codes for CASSGQAGQPQHF. Based on the CDR3 plus reference TRBV25-1 and TRBJ1-5, the full variable domain is EADIYQTPRYLVIGTGKKITLECSQTMGHDKMYWYQQDPGMELHLIHYSYGVNSTEKGDLSSESTVSRIRTEHFPLTLESARPSHTSQYLCASSGQAGQPQHFGDGTRLSIL.

V gene TRBV28 combines with J gene TRBJ1-1; 7 positions match TRBD1. There are 14 residues in the CDR3. Germline V CDR1 and CDR2: MDHEN, SYDVKM. The V gene end was trimmed by 2 bases and the J gene end by 2 bases; junction bases not matched to a gene: 2. CDR3 DNA: TGTGCCAGCAGTTTAAGGGGGCGAAACACTGAAGCTTTCTTT. This translates into CASSLRGRNTEAFF.

This clone was observed a handful of times. The CDR3 loop is CATSVRLAGGPWFF. The CDR3 DNA reads as TGTGCCACCAGCGTCCGACTAGCGGGAGGGCCCTGGTTCTTC. The genes are TRBV15 and TRBJ2-1; 14 nucleotides agree with TRBD2. Germline values: CDR1 LNHNV, CDR2 YYDKDF (reference sequence). The CDR3 is made up of 14 amino acids. The V gene end was trimmed by 5 bases and the J gene end by 15 bases; junction bases not matched to a gene: 9.

This clone has a handful of counts. The chain combines TRBV2 with TRBJ2-7; D possibly corresponds to TRBD2 (5 bases). Germline V gene data show CDR1 as SNHLY and CDR2 as FYNNEI. The CDR3 has 11 residues. With 8 bases removed from V and 7 bases from J, the gap between germline ends came to 12 bases. The CDR3 protein is CASEERGEQYF. As DNA, the CDR3 is TGTGCCAGCGAGGAGAGAGGGGAGCAGTACTTC.

This clone was seen a handful of times. The chain has TRBV6-6 and TRBJ2-5; no reliable D call. Deletions cut 6 bases from V and 9 bases from J, with 8 bases between. The CDR3 sequence is 10 residues long. Looked up from germline, CDR1 is MNHNY and CDR2 is SVGAGI (reference sequence). The CDR3 spells CASSHAAQYF. CDR3 in DNA: TGTGCCAGCAGCCACGCGGCCCAGTACTTC.

The rearrangement links TRBV28 to TRBJ1-5; unclear D gene. Trimming removed 6 bases from V and 7 bases from J, with 10 bases in between. Germline assignment: CDR1 MDHEN and CDR2 SYDVKM. The CDR3 has 12 residues. This CDR3 reads CASSRREQPQHF. In DNA form, the CDR3 reads TGTGCCAGCAGCCGGAGGGAACAGCCCCAGCATTTT. Drawing the rest from reference TRBV28 and TRBJ1-5, the complete variable domain is DVKVTQSSRYLVKRTGEKVFLECVQDMDHENMFWYRQDPGLGLRLIYFSYDVKMKEKGDIPEGYSVSREKKERFSLILESASTNQTSMYLCASSRREQPQHFGDGTRLSIL.

The sample holds a few counts of this clone. The CDR3 DNA follows: TGCAGCGCCAAGGAGCGAGGAGATACGCAGTATTTT. This encodes CSAKERGDTQYF. J is TRBJ2-3 and V is TRBV29-1; D is unclear. Trimming stripped 7 bases from V and 5 bases from J, with 13 bases between. This CDR3 contains 12 residues. Looked up from germline, CDR1 is SQVTM and CDR2 is ANQGSEA.

This chain connects TRBV5-4 to TRBJ2-2; 11 positions agree with TRBD2. CDR3 length equals 14 residues. V gave up 3 bases and J gave up 6 bases; unmatched junction bases: 1. Germline V gives CDR1 SGHNT, CDR2 YYREEE (reference sequence). The CDR3 reads CASSSGLAAGELFF. CDR3 nucleotide sequence: TGTGCCAGCAGCTCGGGACTAGCGGCCGGGGAGCTGTTTTTT.